Presented here are 18 T cell receptor beta chains from one specimen sequenced in a study of beta chain features in type 1 diabetes. Isolated RNA was reverse transcribed in full, so expressed TCRB transcripts were sequenced. The assay was immunoSEQ multiplex PCR, and TCRdb's table has in-frame clones only and misses some. The sample records hundreds of thousands of clones, around 15% being singletons. What was sequenced was naive CD4+ T cells from blood. These receptors originate from a man between 18 and 35 years old in good health.

There are a few counts of this clone. The rearrangement joins TRBV7-3 to TRBJ1-1, with 8 bases lining up with TRBD1. The V segment lost 5 bases and the J segment 2 bases; nucleotides outside the gene matches: 7. The CDR3 has 15 residues. Germline assignment: CDR1 SGHTA and CDR2 FQGTGA. Here the CDR3 DNA reads TGTGCCAGCAGCCAGGGACAGGCCCCTAACACTGAAGCTTTCTTT. Translation gives CASSQGQAPNTEAFF.

The chain recombines TRBV6-5 with TRBJ1-2; D is uncertain. The CDR3 sequence is 13 residues long. Germline CDR1 is MNHEY and CDR2 is SVGAGI. Trimming left V 5 bases short and J 5 bases short, with 12 bases between. CDR3 sequence: CASSEVADYGYTF. CDR3 bases: TGTGCCAGCAGTGAAGTGGCTGATTATGGCTACACCTTC.

This clone has just a few counts. The junction shows a germline mismatch at one end, possibly a read error. The chain has TRBV29-1 and TRBJ1-1; 8 bases align to TRBD1. In germline, CDR1 is SQVTM, CDR2 ANQGSEA. The CDR3 runs to 11 residues. CDR3 nucleotide sequence: TGCAGCGTTGCTAGCAGGGACAGGTGCCTCTTT. This encodes CSVASRDRCLF.

Regarding this clone: Other DNA sequences within the sample encode an identical CDR3. The V call is TRBV9, the J call TRBJ1-5; 7 nucleotides align to TRBD1. Germline V gene lookup returns CDR1 SGDLS and CDR2 YYNGEE. V lost 3 bases and J lost 5; bases outside the gene matches: 2. The CDR3 sequence is 13 residues long. The CDR3 sequence is CASSGTGDQPQHF. In DNA, the CDR3 is TGTGCCAGCAGCGGGACAGGCGATCAGCCCCAGCATTTT.

Only a few counts were recorded for this clone. The rearrangement joins TRBV27 to TRBJ1-2; D gene uncertain. Germline CDR1 MNHEY, CDR2 SMNVEV (reference sequence). The CDR3 loop spans 14 amino acids. V lost 5 bases and J lost 3, with 13 bases in between. CDR3 in DNA: TGTGCCAGCAGTCACAGACACCCGGACTATGGCTACACCTTC. This sequence encodes CASSHRHPDYGYTF.

About this clone itself: This specimen includes other DNA sequences encoding the same CDR3. The chain has TRBV18 and TRBJ2-5; D unclear. Germline V gene data show CDR1 as KGHSH and CDR2 as LQKENI. Trimming stripped 6 bases from V and 2 bases from J, with 4 bases between. This CDR3 is 11 amino acids long. CDR3 residues: CASSPQETQYF. Here the CDR3 DNA reads TGTGCCAGCTCGCCTCAAGAGACCCAGTACTTC. Full variable domain (outside the CDR3, taken from reference TRBV18 and TRBJ2-5): NAGVMQNPRHLVRRRGQEARLRCSPMKGHSHVYWYRQLPEEGLKFMVYLQKENIIDESGMPKERFSAEFPKEGPSILRIQQVVRGDSAAYFCASSPQETQYFGPGTRLLVL.

This clone has only a few counts. This rearrangement joins TRBV14 to TRBJ2-7; 9 nucleotides align to TRBD1. Trimming at V came to 5 bases and at J to 6 bases, leaving 2 bases not matched to a gene. Germline assignment: CDR1 SGHDN and CDR2 FVKESK. CDR3 length: 12 residues. CDR3 in amino acids: CASSYRGREQYF. DNA of the CDR3: TGTGCCAGCAGCTACAGGGGGCGCGAGCAGTACTTC.

This clone was observed a handful of times. The chain couples TRBV7-3 to TRBJ2-7, with D possibly being TRBD1 or TRBD2 (6 bases each). This CDR3 contains 14 residues. CDR1 is SGHTA and CDR2 is FQGTGA in the germline V gene. V was pared by 5 bases and J by 3 bases, with 14 bases between. In DNA form, the CDR3 reads TGTGCCAGCAGCCTCGCGGGACATATCTACGAGCAGTACTTC. It translates to CASSLAGHIYEQYF.

Here the CDR3 reads CSVGPGFGEQFF. The CDR3 DNA is TGCAGCGTGGGCCCGGGATTTGGTGAGCAGTTCTTC. The V and J genes are TRBV29-1 and TRBJ2-1, with D possibly matching TRBD2 (5 bases). CDR1 is SQVTM and CDR2 is ANQGSEA in the germline V gene. The CDR3 runs to 12 residues. The V end lost 6 bases, the J end lost 9 bases, and 15 bases lay between the germline ends.

This clone showed up just a few times. V usage is TRBV5-1 and J usage is TRBJ2-1; 14 bases map to TRBD2. CDR3 length: 15 amino acids. V was clipped by 3 bases and J by 8 bases; unmatched bases: 4. Germline assignment: CDR1 SGHRS and CDR2 YFSETQ. The CDR3 spells CASSWGTSGSHEQFF. DNA for the CDR3: TGCGCCAGCAGCTGGGGGACTAGCGGGAGTCATGAGCAGTTCTTC.

The chain uses TRBV5-1 and TRBJ2-1; no reliable D call. With 6 bases removed from V and 12 bases from J, the gap between germline ends came to 25 bases. The CDR3 has 15 amino acids. Per the germline V gene, CDR1 is SGHRS and CDR2 is YFSETQ. DNA of the CDR3: TGCGCCAGCACCGCGCAGCTTGGTTCAGGCCTTGGGCAGTTCTTC. Protein sequence: CASTAQLGSGLGQFF.

V usage is TRBV18 and J usage is TRBJ2-6, with 7 bases aligning to TRBD1. The V gene end was trimmed by 4 bases and the J gene end by 4 bases; junction bases not matched to a gene: 7. The CDR3 sequence is 16 residues long. Germline assignment: CDR1 KGHSH and CDR2 LQKENI. CDR3 coding DNA: TGTGCCAGCTCACAAGGACAGGTCTCCGGGGCCAACGTCCTGACTTTC. Protein: CASSQGQVSGANVLTF.

The chain carries TRBV28 and TRBJ2-1; no firm D call. V shed 7 bases and J shed 3 bases, with 7 bases lying between them. CDR3 size: 12 residues. Germline V CDR1 and CDR2: MDHEN, SYDVKM. CDR3 in amino acids: CASTLSYNEQFF. CDR3 coding DNA: TGTGCCAGCACCCTCAGCTACAATGAGCAGTTCTTC.

CDR3 in DNA: TGTGCCAGCAGCTTTAGACAGGGGAGCTCCTACAATGAGCAGTTCTTC. Amino acid sequence: CASSFRQGSSYNEQFF. The chain uses TRBV7-9 and TRBJ2-1; 8 bases are a match to TRBD1. The germline V gene has CDR1 SEHNR and CDR2 FQNEAQ (reference sequence). This CDR3 is 16 amino acids long. The ends lost 3 bases at V and 0 bases at J; junction bases unmatched: 4.

There are a few counts of this clone. The chain employs TRBV7-9 and TRBJ2-2, with a weak D call TRBD1 (5 bases). Germline loops: CDR1 SEHNR, CDR2 FQNEAQ (reference sequence). The length of the CDR3 is 13 residues. Trimming stripped 5 bases from V and 5 bases from J, with 9 bases between. CDR3: CASSKTVTGELFF. In DNA form, the CDR3 reads TGTGCCAGCAGCAAGACAGTTACCGGGGAGCTGTTTTTT.

J is TRBJ1-3 and V is TRBV15, with D perhaps matching TRBD1 (6 bases). Trimming stripped 1 base from V and 8 bases from J, with 12 bases between. The CDR3 totals 14 residues. CDR1 is LNHNV and CDR2 is YYDKDF in the germline V gene (reference sequence). The CDR3 DNA reads TGTGCCACCAGCAGAGCCCTACAGGGAGACACCATATATTTT. It is translated as CATSRALQGDTIYF.

This chain links TRBV18 with TRBJ1-2; D is possibly TRBD1 (5 bases). This CDR3 region has 15 residues. The germline V and J ends were trimmed by 1 base and 10 bases, with 19 bases remaining between them. Per germline, CDR1 KGHSH and CDR2 LQKENI. CDR3 sequence (DNA): TGTGCCAGCTCACCACGGGAACCCATGGGGCTCGACTACACCTTC. Its protein is CASSPREPMGLDYTF.

This chain joins TRBV27 and TRBJ1-1, with 9 bases fitting TRBD1. Germline V gene lookup returns CDR1 MNHEY and CDR2 SMNVEV (reference sequence). J lost 0 bases, V lost 6 bases, and 8 bases had no gene match. This CDR3 contains 16 residues. CDR3 in amino acids: CASRGQGSRMNTEAFF. Written as DNA, the CDR3 is TGTGCCAGCAGAGGACAGGGGTCTCGAATGAACACTGAAGCTTTCTTT.